Each of the 7 T cell receptor beta chains below was sequenced from the same sample in a study of a mutant IDH1 vaccine in newly diagnosed glioma. Time point specified: week 11, during vaccination. In the vaccine, a single dose held 300 ug of the mutant IDH1 20-mer peptide, along with topical imiquimod. Only in-frame clones appear in the TCRdb table, and some are missing; sequencing was by immunoSEQ multiplex PCR. The table shows more than 50,000 clones, with around 89% occurring only once. Their antigens remain unidentified. The sample consisted of PBMCs, taken from a glioma patient whose treatment included an IDH1 peptide vaccine. Receptor source: a man aged 35 to 55 with glioma.

The chain uses TRBV5-1 and TRBJ2-1; TRBD1 matches 9 bases. Germline assignment: CDR1 SGHRS and CDR2 YFSETQ. The length of the CDR3 is 16 residues. Trimming cost V 2 bases and J 3 bases; bases outside gene matches: 6. CDR3 amino acids: CASSFSGTGFYNEQFF. The CDR3 bases are TGCGCCAGCAGCTTCTCCGGGACAGGGTTCTACAATGAGCAGTTCTTC.

The chain couples TRBV20-1 to TRBJ2-5; D is ambiguous. This CDR3 spans 11 amino acids. Germline V gives CDR1 DFQATT, CDR2 SNEGSKA (reference sequence). The V and J ends lost 1 base and 5 bases respectively, with 5 bases between them. The CDR3: CSARGIETQYF. CDR3 DNA: TGCAGTGCTAGAGGAATCGAGACCCAGTACTTC.

V is TRBV20-1 and J is TRBJ1-2; no clear D gene. The CDR3 is 11 amino acids. Germline lookup yields CDR1 DFQATT and CDR2 SNEGSKA (reference sequence). Trimming took 5 bases from V and 8 from J, leaving 12 bases between them. CDR3 DNA: TGCAGTGCTCAAAGGTCGAGGGGCTACACCTTC. This sequence encodes CSAQRSRGYTF.

There are a few counts of this clone. The chain links TRBV5-1 to TRBJ1-2, with unresolved D. CDR1 is SGHRS and CDR2 is YFSETQ in the germline V gene. V was trimmed by 4 bases and J by 2 bases, leaving 12 bases between them. This CDR3 region has 14 residues. CDR3: CASSLYMENYGYTF. CDR3 bases: TGCGCCAGCAGCCTTTACATGGAGAACTATGGCTACACCTTC.

This sequence joins TRBV28 and TRBJ1-6; D not resolved. Trimming took off 4 bases at V and 10 bases at J, with 17 bases between the two ends. The germline CDR1 and CDR2 sequences are MDHEN and SYDVKM. This CDR3 region has 15 residues. CDR3 loop: CASSSDAGRRSPLHF. The CDR3 DNA reads as TGTGCCAGCAGTTCCGATGCTGGGAGAAGGTCACCCCTCCACTTT. Using reference TRBV28 and TRBJ1-6 for the parts outside the CDR3, the full variable domain is DVKVTQSSRYLVKRTGEKVFLECVQDMDHENMFWYRQDPGLGLRLIYFSYDVKMKEKGDIPEGYSVSREKKERFSLILESASTNQTSMYLCASSSDAGRRSPLHFGNGTRLTVT.

This sequence joins TRBV6-5 and TRBJ2-1; TRBD1 is a possible D gene (5 bases). Germline V gives CDR1 MNHEY, CDR2 SVGAGI. The germline V and J ends were trimmed by 1 base and 5 bases, with 12 bases remaining between them. This CDR3 spans 15 amino acids. CDR3: CASSYLTRGHNEQFF. The DNA of the CDR3 is TGTGCCAGCAGTTACTTAACAAGGGGCCACAATGAGCAGTTCTTC.

The chain is built from TRBV7-2 and TRBJ2-7; no reliable D call. The germline CDR1 and CDR2 sequences are SGHTA and FQGNSA. V was shortened by 1 base and J by 3 bases, with 13 bases between the two germline ends. This CDR3 is built from 15 residues. Here the CDR3 DNA reads TGTGCCAGCAGCTTAGAGCTATCGGCCTACTACGAGCAGTACTTC. Its protein product is CASSLELSAYYEQYF.